This TCR beta chain is drawn from a study of blood T cell repertoires in COVID-19. Study-level background: Samples of COVID-19 (acute and convalescent) were obtained from the United States, Italy and Spain. Sources were T cells, B-cell-depleted T cells, or PBMCs; the material itself was cDNA or gDNA.

Authors' analysis steps: How many nucleated cells were present was estimated from reference gene primer amplification. Libraries were prepared by immunoSEQ multiplex PCR; TCRdb keeps only in-frame clonotypes and omits some of them. The V and J calls and the clone size are those of that table, but D and trimming were determined from the DNA. The sample yields 120,000 to 150,000 clones, roughly 85% seen once. Patients at the Seattle site were enrolled during active infection and followed longitudinally. The TCR was taken from an older woman with COVID-19, enrolled during active disease. The sample consisted of peripheral blood.

The CDR3 is CASSQGEGLNEQFF. CDR3 bases: TGCGCCAGCAGCCAAGGGGAGGGGCTCAATGAGCAGTTCTTC. The V call is TRBV4-1, the J call TRBJ2-1; 7 positions match TRBD2. V dropped 1 base and J dropped 6; count of bases not matched to a gene: 3. Germline CDR1 reads MGHRA; CDR2 reads YSYEKL. The CDR3 totals 14 residues.